This TCR beta chain was identified during a study of blood T cell repertoires in COVID-19. Study-wide context: Italy, Spain and the United States were the sources of the convalescent and acute COVID-19 samples. PBMCs, B-cell-depleted T cells, or T cells provided the cDNA or gDNA that made up the material.

Under the authors' procedure: Nucleated cell number was recorded as an estimate derived from reference gene primer amplification. Sequencing was performed with immunoSEQ multiplex PCR; in TCRdb, only in-frame clones are kept and a portion is missing. The V and J calls and clone size were taken over from that table, and D and trimming were inferred from the DNA. In the table there are over 100,000 clones, 75% to 85% of which are singletons. V was trimmed by 6 bases and J by 8 bases, leaving 16 bases between them. The V gene's germline CDR1 is SEHNR and CDR2 FQNEAQ (reference sequence). This CDR3 has 13 amino acids.

The TCR sequence derives from a man in his 70s with acute or convalescent COVID-19. The rearrangement links TRBV7-9 to TRBJ1-2, with D possibly being TRBD1 (5 bases). Sequencing used peripheral blood. The chain's CDR3 is CASRGRGTAGYTF. The CDR3 DNA sequence: TGTGCCAGCAGAGGCCGGGGGACCGCAGGCTACACCTTC.